One and the same sample provided the 11 T cell receptor beta chains below, sequenced in a study of T cell changes during pregnancy in multiple sclerosis. TCRdb keeps only in-frame clones here, not all; method: immunoSEQ multiplex PCR. The sample has tens of thousands of clones; approximately 94% are singletons. Sequencing used CD4+ T cells from peripheral blood mononuclear cells, obtained in the second trimester of pregnancy. The receptors originated from a female donor with multiple sclerosis, enrolled in a pregnancy study.

The V and J genes are TRBV7-2 and TRBJ1-1; TRBD1 matches 7 bases. The germline V gene has CDR1 SGHTA and CDR2 FQGNSA. V was pared by 5 bases and J by 5 bases, with 5 bases of the junction left unmatched. This CDR3 has 13 amino acids. Written as DNA, the CDR3 is TGTGCCAGCAGCACGACAGGGATAACTGAAGCTTTCTTT. It yields the protein CASSTTGITEAFF.

This chain connects TRBV30 to TRBJ2-5; tentatively, D is TRBD2 (7 bases). The J call is in doubt because the DNA end fits TRBJ2-7 better. The CDR3 covers 16 residues. The germline gives CDR1 GTSNPN, CDR2 SVGIG (reference sequence). The CDR3 DNA reads TGTGCCTGGAGTGGGGGGGGCGCGGGGAAAGGGTACGAGCAGTACTTC. This sequence encodes CAWSGGGAGKGYEQYF.

The rearrangement uses TRBV5-1 and TRBJ1-4; the D gene is possibly TRBD1 (5 bases). The ends were cut back, 4 bases at V and 5 bases at J, with 12 bases in the middle. The CDR3 consists of 14 residues. In germline, CDR1 is SGHRS, CDR2 YFSETQ. CDR3 protein: CASSPRAENEKLFF. DNA for the CDR3: TGCGCCAGCAGCCCCAGGGCGGAGAATGAAAAACTGTTTTTT.

The V and J genes are TRBV10-3 and TRBJ2-4, with 12 bases that match TRBD2. The CDR3 has 17 residues. From germline, CDR1 is ENHRY and CDR2 SYGVKD. V was pared by 4 bases and J by 2 bases, with 6 bases of the junction left unmatched. The CDR3 sequence is CAISGASGGATKNIQYF. CDR3 nucleotide sequence: TGTGCCATCAGTGGGGCTAGCGGGGGGGCAACCAAAAACATTCAGTACTTC.

The CDR3 protein is CASSGQGYNSPLHF. The CDR3 DNA is TGTGCCAGCAGTGGCCAGGGCTATAATTCACCCCTCCACTTT. The chain carries TRBV25-1 and TRBJ1-6; a weak D match, TRBD1 (5 bases). Germline lookup yields CDR1 MGHDK and CDR2 SYGVNS. V lost 4 bases and J lost 3, with 7 bases in between. CDR3 length: 14 residues.

The CDR3 sequence: CASSATAGVRGDTQYF. CDR3 bases: TGTGCCAGCAGCGCTACTGCGGGGGTCCGGGGAGATACGCAGTATTTT. The chain uses TRBV9 and TRBJ2-3; 7 positions agree with TRBD2. The germline gives CDR1 SGDLS, CDR2 YYNGEE. V lost 3 bases to trimming and J lost 5 bases; unmatched junction nucleotides: 12. This CDR3 region has 16 residues. Full variable domain (remainder filled in from reference TRBV9 and TRBJ2-3): DSGVTQTPKHLITATGQRVTLRCSPRSGDLSVYWYQQSLDQGLQFLIQYYNGEERAKGNILERFSAQQFPDLHSELNLSSLELGDSALYFCASSATAGVRGDTQYFGPGTRLTVL.

Here the CDR3 reads CASKDWSSGNTIYF. CDR3 bases: TGTGCCAGCAAGGACTGGAGCTCTGGAAACACCATATATTTT. This sequence joins TRBV27 and TRBJ1-3; D is undetermined. The CDR3 contains 14 residues. V shed 7 bases and J shed 0 bases, with 10 bases lying between them. Germline values: CDR1 MNHEY, CDR2 SMNVEV (reference sequence).

The V call is TRBV6-1, the J call TRBJ1-3; no firm D call. The germline V gene encodes CDR1 MNHNS and CDR2 SASEGT. Trimming removed 7 bases from V and 5 bases from J, with 15 bases in between. This CDR3 spans 14 amino acids. The CDR3 spells CASTPLEARNTIYF. The DNA for the CDR3 is TGTGCCAGCACACCCTTGGAGGCCCGAAACACCATATATTTT.

The chain links TRBV18 to TRBJ1-1; weak D call: TRBD1 (6 bases). With 5 bases removed from V and 3 bases from J, the gap between germline ends came to 13 bases. The CDR3 is made up of 14 amino acids. Germline lookup yields CDR1 KGHSH and CDR2 LQKENI. The CDR3 DNA is TGTGCCAGCTCAAGACAGGTTGGAGACACTGAAGCTTTCTTT. It specifies CASSRQVGDTEAFF. Full variable domain (outside the CDR3, taken from reference TRBV18 and TRBJ1-1): NAGVMQNPRHLVRRRGQEARLRCSPMKGHSHVYWYRQLPEEGLKFMVYLQKENIIDESGMPKERFSAEFPKEGPSILRIQQVVRGDSAAYFCASSRQVGDTEAFFGQGTRLTVV.

This rearrangement joins TRBV2 to TRBJ2-2; a possible D gene is TRBD1 (6 bases). The CDR3 loop spans 13 amino acids. V dropped 8 bases and J dropped 4 bases, with 11 bases sitting between them. Germline loops: CDR1 SNHLY, CDR2 FYNNEI. The CDR3 protein is CASRGQTTGELFF. The CDR3 coding sequence is TGTGCCAGCCGCGGACAGACCACCGGGGAGCTGTTTTTT.

The V and J genes are TRBV27 and TRBJ2-3; TRBD2 agrees at 12 bases. J gave up 4 bases and V 4 bases, and 0 bases lay outside the gene matches. The CDR3 is 14 amino acids. The germline CDR1 and CDR2 sequences are MNHEY and SMNVEV (reference sequence). The CDR3 loop is CASSSSGGADTQYF. CDR3 sequence (DNA): TGTGCCAGCAGTTCTAGCGGGGGGGCAGATACGCAGTATTTT.